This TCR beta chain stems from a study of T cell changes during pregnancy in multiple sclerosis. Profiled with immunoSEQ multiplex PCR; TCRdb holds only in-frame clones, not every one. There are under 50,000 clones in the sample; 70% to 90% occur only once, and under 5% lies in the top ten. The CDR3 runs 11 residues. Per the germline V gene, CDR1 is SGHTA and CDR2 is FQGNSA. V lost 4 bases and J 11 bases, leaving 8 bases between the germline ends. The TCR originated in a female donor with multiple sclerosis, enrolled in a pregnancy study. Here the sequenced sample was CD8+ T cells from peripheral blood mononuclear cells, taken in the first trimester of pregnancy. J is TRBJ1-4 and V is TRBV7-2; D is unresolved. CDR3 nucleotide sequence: TGTGCCAGCAGCTCGGGAGATAAACTGTTTTTT. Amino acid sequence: CASSSGDKLFF.